This note documents a single T cell receptor (beta chain) sequence. Its antigen remains undetermined. No qualities accompany the bases; no much larger clone lies one base away. Library construction relied on the immunoSEQ multiplex PCR assay. As stored in TCRdb, this immuneACCESS dataset retains in-frame rearrangements with V and J assigned. A fraction of the clones does not appear; measured against another copy, unresolved V genes explain less than half of the discrepancy, and the remainder lacks a known reason. This sample gives 55,000 to 75,000 clones in total; about 90% of them show up just once. The top ten clonotypes cover roughly 1.5% of the sample. This specimen belongs to a study of T cell changes during pregnancy in multiple sclerosis (dated by TCRdb to about 2019). The study in broad terms: In women with multiple sclerosis, the researchers looked at how the T cell repertoire shifted as pregnancy progressed.

Sequenced here: peripheral blood, sampled after pregnancy. This TCR was recovered from a female donor with multiple sclerosis, enrolled in a pregnancy study.

This receptor carries the CDR3 CASKGTGGNTEAFF. The DNA sequence is as follows: TGTGCCAGCAAGGGGACAGGGGGGAACACTGAAGCTTTCTTT. The sequence is built from TRBV27 and TRBJ1-1; 11 of the junction bases match TRBD1. The CDR3 starts with the cysteine, ends with the phenylalanine, and has 14 residues. Of the read, only the CDR3 DNA is kept; its 42 bases are in frame from base 1. Ends trimmed: V by 7 bases, J by 1 base; bases unmatched to a gene: 2. The germline V gene (reference sequence) sets CDR1 to MNHEY and CDR2 to SMNVEV.